This T cell receptor (beta chain) was identified during a study of blood T cell repertoires in COVID-19. This clone was found once. V gave up 2 bases and J gave up 2 bases, with 12 bases separating them. The CDR3 covers 15 residues. Germline V lookup: CDR1 LGHDT, CDR2 YNNKEL (reference sequence). Sequencing was performed with immunoSEQ multiplex PCR; in TCRdb, only in-frame clones are kept and a portion is missing. In the table there are hundreds of thousands of clones, roughly 89% of which are singletons. The specimen sequenced was peripheral blood. This clonotype was obtained from a woman in her twenties or thirties with active or convalescent COVID-19. The chain combines TRBV3-1 (or the pseudogene TRBV3-2) with TRBJ2-5, with a weak D call TRBD1 (6 bases). DNA of the CDR3: TGTGCCAGCAGCCAAACAGGACAGTCACAAGAGACCCAGTACTTC. Residues: CASSQTGQSQETQYF.